Sequencing of this TCR beta chain was carried out in a study of cytomegalovirus exposure and HLA in healthy donors. Primers included in the PCR were 60 Vbeta and 13 Jbeta primers. Some clones are missing from TCRdb's copy, which holds only in-frame ones; the method was immunoSEQ multiplex PCR. The sample gives some 170,000 clones, approximately 80% of which show up once; around 1.3% is in the top ten. The TCR comes from a woman aged 50 to 65 in good health and CMV-seronegative. The sample consisted of PBMCs.

CDR3 sequence reads: CASSLDERGFEQYF. CDR3 nucleotide sequence: TGTGCCAGCAGCTTAGATGAGCGGGGGTTCGAGCAGTACTTC. J is TRBJ2-7 and V is TRBV11-2; 8 nucleotides align to TRBD2. With 0 bases clipped from V and 6 bases from J, the junction kept 4 bases outside the gene matches. Germline V gene lookup returns CDR1 SGHAT and CDR2 FQNNGV. This CDR3 has 14 residues.